Following are 4 T cell receptor beta chains from one sample sequenced in a study of blood T cells in healthy people across ages. Using a J-beta primer mix together with a sample-barcoded 5' primer, a second PCR was run for about 6 to 12 cycles. One entry per CDR3 protein, called by TCRdb with MiXCR from the 5' RACE reads. Of hundreds of thousands of distinct CDR3 sequences in the sample, roughly 32% are singletons; the top ten hold roughly 15%. Sequenced input: blood. These receptors were obtained from an elderly woman in good health.

Points on this clonotype: A much larger clone lies a single base off, so this may be a read error. The chain carries TRBV6-6 and TRBJ2-1; D remains unclear. TRBJ2-7 explains the end of the DNA better; the J call may be wrong. In germline, CDR1 is MNHNY, CDR2 SVGAGI (reference sequence). This CDR3 has 12 amino acids. CDR3 sequence reads: CASSSRANEQYF. The DNA of the CDR3 is TGTGCCAGCAGTTCCCGAGCCAATGAGCAGTACTTC.

The chain has TRBV20-1 and TRBJ2-1, with 10 positions matching TRBD2. Per the germline V gene, CDR1 is DFQATT and CDR2 is SNEGSKA (reference sequence). Trimming took 1 base from V and 7 from J; bases not matched to a gene: 13. The CDR3 sequence is 17 residues long. This chain's CDR3 is CSARVKSGGGHRNEQFF. For the CDR3, the DNA is TGCAGTGCTAGAGTCAAGAGCGGGGGGGGCCACAGGAATGAGCAGTTCTTC.

V is TRBV20-1 and J is TRBJ2-7; 8 bases match TRBD2. Germline values: CDR1 DFQATT, CDR2 SNEGSKA (reference sequence). This CDR3 comprises 15 residues. The V segment lost 1 base and the J segment 0 bases; nucleotides outside the gene matches: 5. CDR3 in DNA: TGCAGTGCTAGAGGCGCCAGCGGGGGCTCCTACGAGCAGTACTTC. Translated: CSARGASGGSYEQYF.

Note on this clonotype: A read error may explain this, as a much larger clone is one base away. The chain uses TRBV5-1 and TRBJ1-1, with 8 positions matching TRBD1. CDR3 length: 15 amino acids. Germline CDR1 is SGHRS and CDR2 is YFSETQ. The V segment lost 2 bases and the J segment 3 bases; nucleotides outside the gene matches: 6. CDR3 bases: TGCGCCAGCAGCTTTGCACAGGGGGGGGACACTGAAGCTTTCTTT. Translation gives CASSFAQGGDTEAFF.